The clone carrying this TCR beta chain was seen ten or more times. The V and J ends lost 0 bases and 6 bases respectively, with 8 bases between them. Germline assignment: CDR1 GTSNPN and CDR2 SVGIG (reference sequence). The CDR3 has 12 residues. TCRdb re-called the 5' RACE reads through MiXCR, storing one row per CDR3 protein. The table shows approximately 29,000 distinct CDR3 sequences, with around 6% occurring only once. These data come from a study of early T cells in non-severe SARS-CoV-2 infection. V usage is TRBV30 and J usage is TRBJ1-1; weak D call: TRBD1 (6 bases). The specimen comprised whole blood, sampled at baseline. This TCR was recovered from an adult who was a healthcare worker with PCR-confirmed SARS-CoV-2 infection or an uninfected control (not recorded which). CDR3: CAWSVQGAEAFF. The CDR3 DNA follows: TGTGCCTGGAGTGTACAGGGTGCTGAAGCTTTCTTT.